This paragraph covers one T cell receptor (beta chain) sequence. The antigen it binds to is not known. Base qualities were left out, and no much larger clone turns up one base away. V and J lose 5 bases and 5 bases, and a span of 9 bases separates them. The CDR3 runs 12 amino acids, cysteine and phenylalanine included. The DNA shown is the 36-base CDR3, in frame from base 1. The germline V gene encodes CDR1 MDHEN and CDR2 SYDVKM. Whole blood was collected in K2EDTA tubes by collaborating institutions according to the institutions' own protocols. For TCRbeta analysis, collaborators shipped samples in one of three forms: frozen whole blood, isolated PBMCs, or DNA extracted from either of those sample types. This record comes from a study of blood T cell repertoires in COVID-19 (dated by TCRdb to between 2020 and 2021). A note on the overall study: Samples from collaborators originated in the United States, Italy and Spain and spanned both the acute and convalescent phases of COVID-19. The material from the prospective study consisted of cDNA or gDNA derived from T cells, B-cell-depleted T cells, or PBMCs. Subjects who had been exposed to COVID-19, were actively infected with it, or had recovered from it provided the deeply sampled blood TCRbeta repertoires that made up the dataset. The repertoires were made available in a free public database intended to serve as a resource for research on the immune response to SARS-CoV-2. Samples came from the ongoing ImmuneRACE study (first 160 participants) plus 1,254 subjects from 6 global collaborators. The sample metadata nearly always contained a de-identified subject ID, COVID-19 status, age in years and sex. HLA class I and class II types, where available, came from metadata supplied by the sample provider rather than from assay-based typing.

The immunoSEQ Assay, a bias-controlled multiplex PCR, was used to amplify TCRbeta CDR3 regions from genomic DNA. For the original study's pipeline: The number of nucleated cells in each sample was estimated from the amplification of reference gene primers within the assay. Sequence reads were collapsed and filtered to measure the absolute abundance of every unique TCRbeta CDR3 rearrangement. Productive Simpson clonality was computed per sample as the square root of Simpson's diversity index over productive rearrangements. Held by TCRdb, this immuneACCESS table contains in-frame sequences only and omits some clones. Under half of the omission traces to an unresolved V gene where checked; the cause of the rest is unknown. V, J and clone size are those of that table, while D and trimming were read from the DNA. The sample profile shows 99,000 or so clones; roughly 89% of them were found once. The ten largest clones add up to about 5.1% of the sample.

Paper-wide results and their limitations: How much clinical and demographic metadata was included differed by source and by participant, and the metadata was provided uncurated.

This sequence was found in a human donor in a cohort sampled during active COVID-19. The sequenced material came from peripheral blood. The chain links TRBV28 with TRBJ1-1; a weak D assignment points to TRBD1 (5 bases agree). The nucleotides read TGTGCCAGCAGTGCCGGGACTACTGAAGCTTTCTTT. This codes for CASSAGTTEAFF.